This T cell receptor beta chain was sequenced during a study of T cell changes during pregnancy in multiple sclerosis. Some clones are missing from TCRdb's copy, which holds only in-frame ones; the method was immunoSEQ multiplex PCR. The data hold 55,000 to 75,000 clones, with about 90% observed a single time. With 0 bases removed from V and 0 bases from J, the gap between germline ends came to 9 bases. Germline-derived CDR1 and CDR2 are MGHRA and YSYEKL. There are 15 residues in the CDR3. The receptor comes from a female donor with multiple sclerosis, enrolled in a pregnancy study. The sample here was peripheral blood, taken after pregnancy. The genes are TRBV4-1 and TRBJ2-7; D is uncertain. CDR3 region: CASSQEQSSSYEQYF. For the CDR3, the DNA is TGCGCCAGCAGCCAAGAACAGTCAAGCTCCTACGAGCAGTACTTC.